These T cell receptor beta chains were read from a single sample in a study of cytomegalovirus exposure and HLA in healthy donors. Libraries were prepared by immunoSEQ multiplex PCR; TCRdb keeps only in-frame clonotypes and omits some of them. Of 200,000 to 300,000 clones in the sample, roughly 87% were seen once. The sequenced sample was PBMCs. The receptors here all came from a woman in her thirties in good health and CMV-seronegative. Both conserved end residues are part of each CDR3. Not every row has a clone size; where given, it reads once, few, many or a size class.

v_gene,j_gene,abundance,CDR3aa
TRBV5-6,TRBJ2-3,NA,CASRQLNTDTQYF
TRBV12-5,TRBJ2-1,NA,CASGLASLTSGRAGSYNEQFF
TRBV7-8,TRBJ2-7,NA,CASSQTSGDSYEQYF
TRBV4-3,TRBJ1-2,once,CASSQEPGSNYGYTF
TRBV30,TRBJ2-7,once,CALTLVGGLHEQYF
TRBV7-6,TRBJ1-2,few,CASSPSGAPYGYTF
TRBV30,TRBJ2-6,NA,CAWTPGQFSSGANVLTF
TRBV28,TRBJ1-4,NA,CASSLQGATNEKLFF
TRBV27,TRBJ2-3,few,CASSRLAGGKGADTQYF
TRBV14,TRBJ1-1,NA,CASSRGPLGTEAFF
TRBV30,TRBJ1-5,NA,CAWSAGSNQPQHF